The 16 T cell receptor beta chains listed next were all sequenced from one sample in a study of beta chain features in type 1 diabetes. For these receptors, no antigen is known. Study findings and constraints: Significant though moderate, a shortening of TCRB CDR3s appeared in all four CD4+ subsets of Type 1 diabetes patients.

The isolated RNA, all of it, was reverse transcribed, so expressed TCRB transcripts were what got sequenced. Clones were read by immunoSEQ multiplex PCR, and TCRdb kept only the in-frame ones, dropping some. Here the sample spans 200,000 to 300,000 clones, around 13% being singletons. Sequencing was carried out using naive CD4+ T cells from blood. The receptors come from a man aged 25-45 years with type 1 diabetes.

The chain links TRBV5-6 to TRBJ2-5; D might be TRBD2 (5 bases). Germline CDR1 reads SGHDT; CDR2 reads YYEEEE. CDR3 length: 14 residues. Deletions cut 2 bases from V and 5 bases from J, with 13 bases between. The CDR3 loop is CASSFLETGETQYF. The CDR3 DNA reads as TGTGCCAGCAGCTTTCTGGAAACGGGGGAGACCCAGTACTTC.

This clone was seen a few times. This rearrangement joins TRBV30 to TRBJ1-5; D is undetermined. Trimming cost V 3 bases and J 4 bases, with 13 bases left between them. Germline V gene lookup returns CDR1 GTSNPN and CDR2 SVGIG (reference sequence). The CDR3 runs to 14 residues. The CDR3 is CAWSHRTGNQPQHF. The CDR3 DNA sequence: TGTGCCTGGAGCCATCGGACGGGAAATCAGCCCCAGCATTTT. Full variable domain (rest looked up from reference TRBV30 and TRBJ1-5): SQTIHQWPATLVQPVGSPLSLECTVEGTSNPNLYWYRQAAGRGLQLLFYSVGIGQISSEVPQNLSASRPQDRQFILSSKKLLLSDSGFYLCAWSHRTGNQPQHFGDGTRLSIL.

This clone was counted a few times. This sequence joins TRBV18 and TRBJ2-7; possible D gene TRBD2, 5 bases. This CDR3 has 13 residues. In germline, CDR1 is KGHSH, CDR2 LQKENI. V lost 2 bases and J lost 3, with 8 bases in between. The CDR3 DNA reads as TGTGCCAGCTCACCAACGGGATACTACGAGCAGTACTTC. Protein: CASSPTGYYEQYF.

The rearrangement uses TRBV4-2 and TRBJ2-7, with a tentative D call TRBD2 (5 bases). Trimming took 0 bases from V and 4 from J, leaving 13 bases between them. The CDR3 covers 15 residues. Germline CDR1 and CDR2: LGHNA and YNFKEQ. Here the CDR3 DNA reads TGTGCCAGCAGCCAAGAGGCCCGGGAAGCATACGAGCAGTACTTC. Its protein is CASSQEAREAYEQYF.

This chain connects TRBV5-4 to TRBJ2-3, with TRBD1 matching over 12 bases. V was clipped by 0 bases and J by 7 bases; unmatched bases: 9. The CDR3 covers 17 residues. The germline CDR1 and CDR2 sequences are SGHNT and YYREEE (reference sequence). The CDR3 region is CASSLEVGQGARNTQYF. Written as DNA, the CDR3 is TGTGCCAGCAGCTTGGAAGTGGGACAGGGGGCAAGGAATACGCAGTATTTT.

This clone showed up just a few times. V usage is TRBV7-9 and J usage is TRBJ2-5; D not resolved. The germline gives CDR1 SEHNR, CDR2 FQNEAQ (reference sequence). Trimming pared 1 base from V and 5 bases from J, leaving 8 bases between. The CDR3 has 13 amino acids. The CDR3 region has the DNA TGTGCCAGCAGCTTAGAATGGGCCGAGACCCAGTACTTC. Translated, it gives CASSLEWAETQYF. Variable domain in full (rest from reference TRBV7-9 and TRBJ2-5): DTGVSQNPRHKITKRGQNVTFRCDPISEHNRLYWYRQTLGQGPEFLTYFQNEAQLEKSRLLSDRFSAERPKGSFSTLEIQRTEQGDSAMYLCASSLEWAETQYFGPGTRLLVL.

There are a few counts of this clone. This rearrangement joins TRBV18 to TRBJ2-7; 9 nucleotides line up with TRBD1. This CDR3 spans 15 amino acids. V shed 6 bases and J 5 bases; nucleotides not matched to a gene: 11. From germline, CDR1 is KGHSH and CDR2 LQKENI. CDR3 protein: CASSSPGQGPHEQYF. The CDR3 nucleotides are TGTGCCAGCTCCAGCCCGGGACAGGGCCCCCACGAGCAGTACTTC.

This sequence joins TRBV4-1 and TRBJ2-1; the match to TRBD2 covers 8 bases. CDR3 length: 12 amino acids. The germline V gene encodes CDR1 MGHRA and CDR2 YSYEKL. J was trimmed by 8 bases and V by 4 bases; bases with no gene match: 1. CDR3 loop: CASSPTSDEQFF. CDR3 DNA: TGCGCCAGCAGCCCGACTAGCGATGAGCAGTTCTTC.

The chain employs TRBV27 and TRBJ1-1; 7 bases agree with TRBD1. Per the germline V gene, CDR1 is MNHEY and CDR2 is SMNVEV (reference sequence). This CDR3 contains 15 residues. V lost 4 bases to trimming and J lost 0 bases; unmatched junction nucleotides: 5. The CDR3 DNA sequence: TGTGCCAGCAGTTCGACAGGGAAAATGAACACTGAAGCTTTCTTT. This gives the protein CASSSTGKMNTEAFF.

The rearrangement links TRBV30 to TRBJ2-5; weak D call: TRBD2 (6 bases). Germline lookup yields CDR1 GTSNPN and CDR2 SVGIG (reference sequence). This CDR3 spans 13 amino acids. V was pared by 0 bases and J by 7 bases, with 12 bases between. The CDR3 DNA reads TGTGCCTGGAGTGTCGAAGCCGGGGGGACCCAGTACTTC. Translation: CAWSVEAGGTQYF.

The V and J genes are TRBV6-5 and TRBJ2-7, with TRBD1 as a possible D gene (5 bases). The CDR3 is 16 residues long. Per the germline V gene, CDR1 is MNHEY and CDR2 is SVGAGI. With 2 bases removed from V and 2 bases from J, the gap between germline ends came to 16 bases. CDR3 region: CASSYRAGIGTYEQYF. CDR3 nucleotide sequence: TGTGCCAGCAGTTACCGGGCAGGGATTGGCACCTACGAGCAGTACTTC.

The rearrangement uses TRBV11-2 and TRBJ2-4; D gene unclear. Germline CDR1 reads SGHAT; CDR2 reads FQNNGV. The CDR3 has 18 residues. V was pared by 3 bases and J by 0 bases, with 18 bases between. The DNA for the CDR3 is TGTGCCAGCAGCTTTCTGTCCCCGCGATCCCTAGCCAAAAACATTCAGTACTTC. Translating gives CASSFLSPRSLAKNIQYF. The full variable domain, in which reference TRBV11-2 and TRBJ2-4 provide the parts outside the CDR3, is EAGVAQSPRYKIIEKRQSVAFWCNPISGHATLYWYQQILGQGPKLLIQFQNNGVVDDSQLPKDRFSAERLKGVDSTLKIQPAKLEDSAVYLCASSFLSPRSLAKNIQYFGAGTRLSVL.

In this sample, this clone turned up a few times. J is TRBJ2-3 and V is TRBV27; the match to TRBD1 covers 11 bases. Germline CDR1 and CDR2: MNHEY and SMNVEV (reference sequence). V dropped 4 bases and J dropped 0; count of bases not matched to a gene: 9. The CDR3 runs to 18 residues. This CDR3 reads CASSSWTGGSRSTDTQYF. In DNA form, the CDR3 reads TGTGCCAGCAGTTCGTGGACAGGGGGCTCCCGTAGCACAGATACGCAGTATTTT.

The chain is built from TRBV6-1 and TRBJ2-5; no clear D gene. V lost 5 bases, J lost 5 bases, and 3 bases lay in between. Germline V CDR1 and CDR2: MNHNS, SASEGT. CDR3 length: 10 amino acids. The CDR3 DNA is TGTGCCAGCAGTCTGGAGACCCAGTACTTC. Its protein product is CASSLETQYF.

In its sample, this clone was seen a few times. V and J are TRBV29-1 and TRBJ1-5, with 7 bases that match TRBD1. The CDR3 runs 13 residues. Trimming cost V 7 bases and J 5 bases; bases outside gene matches: 8. Germline CDR1 is SQVTM and CDR2 is ANQGSEA. The CDR3 bases are TGCAGCGCTGGGACAGTCTCGCATCAGCCCCAGCATTTT. Translated: CSAGTVSHQPQHF. The full variable domain, in which reference TRBV29-1 and TRBJ1-5 provide the parts outside the CDR3, is SAVISQKPSRDICQRGTSLTIQCQVDSQVTMMFWYRQQPGQSLTLIATANQGSEATYESGFVIDKFPISRPNLTFSTLTVSNMSPEDSSIYLCSAGTVSHQPQHFGDGTRLSIL.

The genes are TRBV29-1 and TRBJ2-7; D is perhaps TRBD2 (6 bases). The CDR3 length is 12 residues. CDR1 SQVTM and CDR2 ANQGSEA come from the germline V gene. Trimming took off 7 bases at V and 6 bases at J, with 16 bases between the two ends. The CDR3 reads CSGGNNGGEQYF. The CDR3 DNA sequence: TGCAGCGGAGGGAACAACGGGGGCGAGCAGTACTTC.